These 15 T cell receptor beta chains originate from one sample sequenced in a study of cytomegalovirus exposure and HLA in healthy donors. The PCR employed 60 Vbeta primers together with 13 Jbeta primers. TCRdb's table, derived via immunoSEQ multiplex PCR, lists solely in-frame clones and lacks some. The table includes 65,000 to 95,000 clones, 70% to 85% detected once. The specimen sequenced was PBMCs. The receptor set was obtained from a human donor in good health.

This chain links TRBV4-2 with TRBJ2-3; a weak D match, TRBD2 (7 bases). Germline V gives CDR1 LGHNA, CDR2 YNFKEQ. This CDR3 region has 15 residues. Trimming took off 2 bases at V and 4 bases at J, with 13 bases between the two ends. CDR3 in amino acids: CASSQTRGLADTQYF. In DNA, the CDR3 is TGTGCCAGCAGCCAAACGCGGGGGCTCGCAGATACGCAGTATTTT.

This clone was detected only a few times. The rearrangement joins TRBV2 to TRBJ2-7; 10 bases are shared with TRBD1. Germline CDR1 SNHLY, CDR2 FYNNEI. The junction had 8 bases not matched to a gene; V was cut back by 6 bases and J by 0 bases. CDR3 length equals 16 residues. CDR3 sequence (DNA): TGTGCCAGCAGCCCTAGAGGGACAGGGGTCTCCTACGAGCAGTACTTC. This translates into CASSPRGTGVSYEQYF.

The chain couples TRBV27 to TRBJ1-2; 7 positions agree with TRBD1. The CDR3 length is 14 residues. V lost 6 bases and J lost 7; bases outside the gene matches: 11. CDR1 and CDR2 from the germline V gene are MNHEY and SMNVEV (reference sequence). CDR3 sequence reads: CASRIIGGTGGYTF. CDR3 nucleotides: TGTGCCAGCAGGATCATAGGGGGCACCGGTGGCTACACCTTC.

V gene TRBV15 combines with J gene TRBJ1-2; D is unclear. Trimming cost V 0 bases and J 4 bases, with 9 bases left between them. The CDR3 extends over 14 amino acids. The V gene's germline CDR1 is LNHNV and CDR2 YYDKDF (reference sequence). CDR3 coding DNA: TGTGCCACCAGCAGAGATGCACACGCCTATGGCTACACCTTC. Translating gives CATSRDAHAYGYTF.

V is TRBV7-2 and J is TRBJ1-2; D not resolved. The CDR3 has 13 amino acids. V was cut by 2 bases and J by 0 bases, with 4 bases left in between. Looked up from germline, CDR1 is SGHTA and CDR2 is FQGNSA. This chain's CDR3 is CASSLLANYGYTF. The DNA for the CDR3 is TGTGCCAGCAGCTTACTAGCTAACTATGGCTACACCTTC.

The gene calls are TRBV29-1 and TRBJ2-5; D is unresolved. The germline V gene encodes CDR1 SQVTM and CDR2 ANQGSEA. V lost 3 bases and J 4 bases, leaving 3 bases between the germline ends. The CDR3 has 10 residues. The CDR3 region is CSVDGETQYF. Here the CDR3 DNA reads TGCAGCGTTGACGGAGAGACCCAGTACTTC. The variable domain in full, completed from reference TRBV29-1 and TRBJ2-5, reads SAVISQKPSRDICQRGTSLTIQCQVDSQVTMMFWYRQQPGQSLTLIATANQGSEATYESGFVIDKFPISRPNLTFSTLTVSNMSPEDSSIYLCSVDGETQYFGPGTRLLVL.

A single count supports this clone. The rearrangement uses TRBV20-1 and TRBJ1-2; unclear D gene. CDR3 size: 11 residues. The V gene lost 5 bases and the J gene lost 5 bases, with 9 bases spanning the gap. The germline V gene encodes CDR1 DFQATT and CDR2 SNEGSKA (reference sequence). This CDR3 reads CSAPGPYGYTF. The DNA of the CDR3 is TGCAGTGCTCCGGGTCCGTATGGCTACACCTTC.

This clone was found a few times. The chain couples TRBV4-2 to TRBJ1-4; D call uncertain. CDR3 length: 13 residues. V shed 0 bases and J shed 8 bases, with 7 bases lying between them. Germline CDR1 is LGHNA and CDR2 is YNFKEQ. The CDR3 region has the DNA TGTGCCAGCAGCCAAGATCACCAGGAAAAACTGTTTTTT. As protein: CASSQDHQEKLFF.

The rearrangement links TRBV29-1 to TRBJ1-1; weak D call: TRBD1 (5 bases). Looked up from germline, CDR1 is SQVTM and CDR2 is ANQGSEA. The ends were cut back, 4 bases at V and 10 bases at J, with 16 bases in the middle. CDR3 length: 12 residues. CDR3 coding DNA: TGCAGCGTTGTGGGGGGGTTCCGTGGAGCTTTCTTT. It codes for CSVVGGFRGAFF.

The V and J genes are TRBV4-3 and TRBJ2-5; 8 nucleotides agree with TRBD2. The CDR3 loop spans 13 amino acids. Germline V gene lookup returns CDR1 LGHNA and CDR2 YSLEER. The J segment lost 3 bases and the V segment lost 4 bases, leaving 1 base of the junction unmatched. The CDR3 nucleotides are TGCGCCAGCAGCCCGGGACTAGAAGAGACCCAGTACTTC. This encodes CASSPGLEETQYF.

This chain connects TRBV2 to TRBJ1-1; TRBD1 is a possible D gene (5 bases). The V gene's germline CDR1 is SNHLY and CDR2 FYNNEI. The CDR3 runs to 16 residues. V shed 7 bases and J shed 5 bases, with 23 bases lying between them. The CDR3 DNA follows: TGTGCCAGCATCGGCAGGGCCAGCCCGCATTGGACTGAAGCTTTCTTT. It yields the protein CASIGRASPHWTEAFF.

This chain uses TRBV9 with TRBJ1-1; no firm D call. V lost 4 bases and J 6 bases, leaving 13 bases between the germline ends. The V gene's germline CDR1 is SGDLS and CDR2 YYNGEE. This CDR3 comprises 13 residues. The CDR3 loop reads CASSPTVRAEAFF. The DNA of the CDR3 is TGTGCCAGCAGCCCCACCGTACGGGCTGAAGCTTTCTTT.

J is TRBJ2-7 and V is TRBV5-6; 8 bases match TRBD2. J was trimmed by 3 bases and V by 0 bases; bases with no gene match: 8. This CDR3 comprises 16 residues. Per the germline V gene, CDR1 is SGHDT and CDR2 is YYEEEE. This chain's CDR3 is CASSLAKSGRFYEQYF. The CDR3 bases are TGTGCCAGCAGCTTGGCCAAAAGCGGGAGATTCTACGAGCAGTACTTC.

The gene calls are TRBV10-2 and TRBJ2-7, with D possibly being TRBD1 (7 bases). V gave up 8 bases and J gave up 1 base, with 12 bases separating them. Germline V gene data show CDR1 as WSHSY and CDR2 as SAAADI. CDR3 length: 13 amino acids. CDR3 loop: CASRRGPSYEQYF. The CDR3 nucleotides read TGCGCCAGCCGGAGGGGGCCGTCCTACGAGCAGTACTTC.

This clone appeared a single time. This chain joins TRBV5-6 and TRBJ1-1, with TRBD1 as a possible D gene (5 bases). CDR1 and CDR2 (germline): SGHDT, YYEEEE. V lost 4 bases and J 7 bases, leaving 17 bases between the germline ends. The CDR3 extends over 14 amino acids. The CDR3 sequence: CASSPIGVTSEAFF. Written as DNA, the CDR3 is TGTGCCAGCAGCCCAATAGGGGTAACCAGTGAAGCTTTCTTT.